The present TCR beta chain was sequenced within a study of shared clonotypes between healthy human individuals. Study in general: CD4 naive and memory got three plates each, CD8 naive two, CD8 memory one.

The DNA input per sorted-subset replicate PCR was about 0.2 ug, corresponding to roughly 30,000 T cell genomes. Profiling relied on immunoSEQ multiplex PCR, and the TCRdb table lists in-frame clones only, not all of them. This table holds around 510,000 clones, approximately 95% found once. Notes on the study in general: The authors sampled blood alone, and tissue repertoires likely differ.

On this clone itself: Its target is unknown.

Donors comprised only Caucasian adults living in Nashville, Tennessee. The receptor was isolated from a woman aged 30 to 39 in good health. The sample consisted of naive CD4+ T cells sorted from blood. The subset here: CD45RA+ positively selected.

This CDR3 is CASSVTGGKAFF. For the CDR3, the DNA is TGCGCCAGCAGTGTAACAGGGGGAAAGGCTTTCTTT. The genes are TRBV10-2 and TRBJ1-1; TRBD1 matches at 8 bases. V gave up 4 bases and J gave up 11 bases; unmatched junction bases: 6. The CDR3 length is 12 residues. CDR1 is WSHSY, CDR2 SAAADI, per germline.